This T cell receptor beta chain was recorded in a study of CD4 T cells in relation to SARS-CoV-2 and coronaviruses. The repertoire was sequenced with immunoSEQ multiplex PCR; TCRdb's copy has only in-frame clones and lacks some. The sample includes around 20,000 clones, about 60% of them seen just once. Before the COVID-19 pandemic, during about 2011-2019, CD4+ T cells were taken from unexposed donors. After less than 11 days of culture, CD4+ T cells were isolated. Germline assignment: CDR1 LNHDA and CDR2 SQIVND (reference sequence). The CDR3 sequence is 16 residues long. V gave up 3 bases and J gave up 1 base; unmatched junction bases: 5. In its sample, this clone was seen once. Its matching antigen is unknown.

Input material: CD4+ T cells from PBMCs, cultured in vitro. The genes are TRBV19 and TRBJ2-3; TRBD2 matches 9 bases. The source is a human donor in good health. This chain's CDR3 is CASSMVVAGGTDTQYF. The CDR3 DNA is TGTGCCAGTAGTATGGTAGTAGCGGGGGGCACAGATACGCAGTATTTT.